The 22 T cell receptor beta chains presented below share a single source sample, sequenced in a study of CXCR3-negative and CXCR3-positive naive CD8 T cells. Preparation of TRB cDNA libraries relied on 5' RACE carrying UMI labels. TCRdb derives one entry per CDR3 protein from the 5' RACE reads, leaving out DNA. Its table records about 57,000 distinct CDR3 sequences. The sequenced sample consisted of memory CD8+ T cells from blood. The receptors shown here come from a human donor in good health. Some clones in this sample may be carry-over from other donors' samples.

The chain joins TRBV7-9 to TRBJ1-1; absent DNA, TCRdb's TRBD1 call cannot be checked. Germline assignment: CDR1 SEHNR and CDR2 FQNEAQ (reference sequence). The CDR3 extends over 16 amino acids. This CDR3 is CASSLVRFGKNTEAFF.

V gene TRBV11-3 combines with J gene TRBJ2-5; TCRdb's D call of TRBD2 is untestable without DNA. Per the germline V gene, CDR1 is SGHNT and CDR2 is YENEEA. The CDR3 covers 13 residues. The chain's CDR3 is CASSSGGVETQYF.

The V gene is TRBV7-3, the J gene TRBJ2-1; TCRdb selects TRBD1, and the lack of DNA leaves this call unchecked. Germline values: CDR1 SGHTA, CDR2 FQGTGA. There are 16 residues in the CDR3. This CDR3 is CASSLTLDRAYNEQFF.

V usage is TRBV4-3 and J usage is TRBJ1-2; the TCRdb D gene call, TRBD1, has no DNA to confirm it. Germline CDR1 and CDR2: LGHNA and YSLEER. The length of the CDR3 is 16 residues. CDR3 sequence reads: CASSQVTGLINYGYTF.

The rearrangement joins TRBV6-4 to TRBJ2-1; no DNA is available, so the TRBD2 call from TCRdb remains unchecked. The germline CDR1 and CDR2 sequences are MRHNA and SNTAGT. The CDR3 spans 15 residues. The CDR3 loop is CASSEASGQGNEQFF.

The chain uses TRBV15 and TRBJ2-1; TCRdb lists TRBD2, though no DNA is available to test this call. Germline-derived CDR1 and CDR2 are LNHNV and YYDKDF (reference sequence). CDR3 size: 16 residues. CDR3 in amino acids: CATSSAATILYNEQFF.

V gene TRBV7-9 combines with J gene TRBJ2-5; the D call from TCRdb, TRBD2, cannot be confirmed without DNA. The germline V gene has CDR1 SEHNR and CDR2 FQNEAQ (reference sequence). The CDR3 has 19 amino acids. The CDR3 sequence is CASSQTVGTSGRAGETQYF. The full variable domain, with the rest looked up from reference TRBV7-9 and TRBJ2-5, is DTGVSQNPRHKITKRGQNVTFRCDPISEHNRLYWYRQTLGQGPEFLTYFQNEAQLEKSRLLSDRFSAERPKGSFSTLEIQRTEQGDSAMYLCASSQTVGTSGRAGETQYFGPGTRLLVL.

The chain recombines TRBV6-1 with TRBJ1-1; TCRdb's D gene call, TRBD1, goes unchecked for lack of DNA. This CDR3 comprises 14 residues. The germline CDR1 and CDR2 sequences are MNHNS and SASEGT. CDR3 protein: CASKGPGVSTEAFF.

The chain combines TRBV3-1 with TRBJ2-7; TCRdb gives TRBD1 as the D gene, but with no DNA this cannot be confirmed. The CDR3 has 16 amino acids. CDR1 is LGHDT and CDR2 is YNNKEL in the germline V gene (reference sequence). CDR3 region: CASSPQGQPGSYEQYF.

CDR3 region: CASSPLQGYNEQFF. The V call is TRBV7-9, the J call TRBJ2-1; TCRdb's D gene call, TRBD1, goes unchecked for lack of DNA. The CDR3 extends over 14 amino acids. Germline assignment: CDR1 SEHNR and CDR2 FQNEAQ (reference sequence).

The rearrangement links TRBV6-2 or TRBV6-3 to TRBJ2-7; checking the TCRdb D call of TRBD2 is not possible without DNA. Germline V CDR1 and CDR2: MNHEY, SVGEGT. CDR3 length: 14 residues. The CDR3 here is CASSYGGDAYEQYF.

This rearrangement joins TRBV10-3 to TRBJ2-7; TCRdb reports TRBD1, a call that lacks DNA to check it against. This CDR3 contains 12 residues. CDR1 is ENHRY, CDR2 SYGVKD, per germline. The CDR3 loop reads CAISADSYEQYF.

The chain recombines TRBV7-3 with TRBJ2-7; TCRdb's assignment of TRBD1 cannot be checked, as there is no DNA. In germline, CDR1 is SGHTA, CDR2 FQGTGA. The CDR3 length is 15 residues. CDR3 in amino acids: CASSLSFGGSDEQYF.

The chain recombines TRBV10-3 with TRBJ2-1; the D call of TRBD1 rests on TCRdb alone, since no DNA is present to check it. Germline assignment: CDR1 ENHRY and CDR2 SYGVKD. The CDR3 totals 20 residues. The CDR3 here is CAISEPFYQQGDLWDNEQFF.

The chain carries TRBV25-1 and TRBJ2-1; TCRdb's assignment of TRBD2 cannot be checked, as there is no DNA. This CDR3 is built from 15 residues. From germline, CDR1 is MGHDK and CDR2 SYGVNS. CDR3 protein: CASSRAGGETNEQFF.

The chain joins TRBV5-1 to TRBJ2-5; absent DNA, TCRdb's TRBD1 call cannot be checked. CDR3 length equals 15 residues. Germline lookup yields CDR1 SGHRS and CDR2 YFSETQ. The CDR3: CASSLARGPQETQYF.

The V call is TRBV12-3 or TRBV12-4, the J call TRBJ2-1; TCRdb's D call of TRBD2 is untestable without DNA. This CDR3 has 17 residues. CDR3 loop: CASSSPLAGASYNEQFF.

The chain combines TRBV19 with TRBJ1-2; without DNA, the TCRdb call of TRBD1 cannot be checked. The germline V gene has CDR1 LNHDA and CDR2 SQIVND (reference sequence). CDR3 size: 15 residues. The CDR3 is CASTPGQPYAYGYTF. Together with reference TRBV19 and TRBJ1-2, the CDR3 gives the full variable domain: DGGITQSPKYLFRKEGQNVTLSCEQNLNHDAMYWYRQDPGQGLRLIYYSQIVNDFQKGDIAEGYSVSREKKESFPLTVTSAQKNPTAFYLCASTPGQPYAYGYTFGSGTRLTVV.

V and J are TRBV5-1 and TRBJ1-2. Germline-derived CDR1 and CDR2 are SGHRS and YFSETQ. This CDR3 contains 13 residues. CDR3 protein: CASSPAEPDGYTF.

V is TRBV29-1 and J is TRBJ2-1; TCRdb's D gene call, TRBD2, goes unchecked for lack of DNA. CDR1 is SQVTM, CDR2 ANQGSEA, per germline. The CDR3 contains 15 residues. The chain's CDR3 is CSVEGRQGWGNEQFF.

This rearrangement joins TRBV29-1 to TRBJ1-1; TCRdb's D call of TRBD1 is untestable without DNA. CDR1 and CDR2 from the germline V gene are SQVTM and ANQGSEA. The CDR3 sequence is 13 residues long. CDR3 region: CSVGRESDTEAFF.

V and J are TRBV12-3 or TRBV12-4 and TRBJ1-1. CDR3 length: 13 residues. CDR3 amino acids: CASSLWQDTEAFF.